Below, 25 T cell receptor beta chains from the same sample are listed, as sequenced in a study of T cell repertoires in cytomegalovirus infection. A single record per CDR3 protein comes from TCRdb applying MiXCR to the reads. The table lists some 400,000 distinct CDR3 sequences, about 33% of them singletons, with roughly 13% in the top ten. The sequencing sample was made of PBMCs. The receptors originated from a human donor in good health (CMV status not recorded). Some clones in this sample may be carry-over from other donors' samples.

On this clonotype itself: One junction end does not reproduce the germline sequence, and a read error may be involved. The CDR3 spells CSARDPQGGTDSQYF. The CDR3 DNA is TGCAGTGCTAGAGACCCCCAGGGGGGCACAGATTCGCAGTATTTT. The chain recombines TRBV20-1 with TRBJ2-3; D may be TRBD1 (7 bases). The CDR3 contains 15 residues. Germline V gives CDR1 DFQATT, CDR2 SNEGSKA (reference sequence).

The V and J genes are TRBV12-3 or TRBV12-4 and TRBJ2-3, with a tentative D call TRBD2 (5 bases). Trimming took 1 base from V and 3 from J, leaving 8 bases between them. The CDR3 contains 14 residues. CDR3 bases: TGTGCCAGCAGTTTAGACGGGGTGACAGATACGCAGTATTTT. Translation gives CASSLDGVTDTQYF.

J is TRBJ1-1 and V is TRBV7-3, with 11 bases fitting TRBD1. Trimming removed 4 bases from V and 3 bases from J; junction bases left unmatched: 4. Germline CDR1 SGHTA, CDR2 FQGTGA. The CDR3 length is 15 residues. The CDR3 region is CASSSDRGRDTEAFF. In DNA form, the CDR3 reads TGTGCCAGCAGCTCGGACAGGGGGCGGGACACTGAAGCTTTCTTT.

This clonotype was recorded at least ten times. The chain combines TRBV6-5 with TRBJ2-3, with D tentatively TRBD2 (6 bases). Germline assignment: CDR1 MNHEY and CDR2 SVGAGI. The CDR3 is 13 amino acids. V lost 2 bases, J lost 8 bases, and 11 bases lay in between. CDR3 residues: CASSYGGSGTQYF. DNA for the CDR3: TGTGCCAGCAGTTACGGGGGTAGCGGTACGCAGTATTTT.

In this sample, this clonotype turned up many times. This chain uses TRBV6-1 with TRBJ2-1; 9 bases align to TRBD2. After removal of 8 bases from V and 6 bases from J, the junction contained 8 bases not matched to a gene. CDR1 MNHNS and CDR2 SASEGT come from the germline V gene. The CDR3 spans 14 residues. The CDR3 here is CASVKRGVGNEQFF. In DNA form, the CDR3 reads TGTGCCAGCGTGAAGCGGGGGGTGGGCAATGAGCAGTTCTTC.

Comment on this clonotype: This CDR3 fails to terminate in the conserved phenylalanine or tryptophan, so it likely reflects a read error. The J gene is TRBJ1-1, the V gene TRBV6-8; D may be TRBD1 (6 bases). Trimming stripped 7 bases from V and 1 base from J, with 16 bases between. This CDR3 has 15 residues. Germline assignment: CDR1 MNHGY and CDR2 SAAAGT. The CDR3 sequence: CASTSGGGRNTEAFY. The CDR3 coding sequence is TGTGCCAGCACCTCGGGAGGGGGGAGGAACACTGAAGCTTTCTAT.

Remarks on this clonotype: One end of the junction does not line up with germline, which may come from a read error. CDR3 DNA sequence: TGTGCCAGCAGCTTAAGAAGCGGGGGTACCTCCTACAAGGAGCAGTTCTTC. Amino acids: CASSLRSGGTSYKEQFF. The chain joins TRBV7-4 to TRBJ2-1; TRBD2 matches 8 bases. CDR3 length: 17 residues. The V gene's germline CDR1 is SGHVT and CDR2 SQSDAQ.

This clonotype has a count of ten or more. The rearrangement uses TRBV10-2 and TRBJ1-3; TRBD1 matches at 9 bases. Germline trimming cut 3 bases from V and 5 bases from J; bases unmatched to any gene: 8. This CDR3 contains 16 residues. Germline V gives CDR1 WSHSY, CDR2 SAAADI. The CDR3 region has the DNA TGCGCCAGCAGTGACAAGACGACAGGGGGGCGAAACACCATATATTTT. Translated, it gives CASSDKTTGGRNTIYF.

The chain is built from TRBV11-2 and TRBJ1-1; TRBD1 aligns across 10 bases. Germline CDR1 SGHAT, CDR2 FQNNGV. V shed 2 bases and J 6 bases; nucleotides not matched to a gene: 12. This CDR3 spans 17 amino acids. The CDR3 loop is CASSLRQGARLLAEAFF. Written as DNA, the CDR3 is TGTGCCAGCAGCTTACGACAGGGGGCTCGTCTTTTGGCTGAAGCTTTCTTT.

CDR3 sequence reads: CASSYPRAGGQEQYF. The CDR3 DNA sequence: TGTGCCAGCAGTTACCCCCGGGCAGGGGGCCAAGAGCAGTACTTC. This rearrangement joins TRBV6-2 or TRBV6-3 to TRBJ2-7; 8 nucleotides match TRBD1. After removal of 2 bases from V and 7 bases from J, the junction contained 10 bases not matched to a gene. CDR1 and CDR2 (germline): MNHEY, SVGEGT. There are 15 residues in the CDR3.

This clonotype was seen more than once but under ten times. The CDR3 region has the DNA TGTGCCAACCCCCGAAGGACAGGGGAGTACGAGCAGTACTTC. This codes for CANPRRTGEYEQYF. This chain joins TRBV19 and TRBJ2-7; 9 nucleotides align to TRBD1. The CDR3 runs 14 residues. Germline V gives CDR1 LNHDA, CDR2 SQIVND (reference sequence). Trimming at V came to 10 bases and at J to 4 bases, leaving 11 bases not matched to a gene.

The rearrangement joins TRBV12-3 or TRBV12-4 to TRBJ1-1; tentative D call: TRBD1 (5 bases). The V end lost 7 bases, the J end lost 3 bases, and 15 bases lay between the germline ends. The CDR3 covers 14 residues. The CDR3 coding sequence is TGTGCCAGCAATAACGGGGGAATCGACACTGAAGCTTTCTTT. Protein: CASNNGGIDTEAFF.

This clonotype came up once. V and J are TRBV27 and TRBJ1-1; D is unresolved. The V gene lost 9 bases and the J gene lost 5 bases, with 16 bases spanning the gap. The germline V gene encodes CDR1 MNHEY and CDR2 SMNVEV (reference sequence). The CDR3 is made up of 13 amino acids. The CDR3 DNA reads TGTGCCAGTCAAATCGGGGTTCGGACTGAAGCTTTCTTT. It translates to CASQIGVRTEAFF.

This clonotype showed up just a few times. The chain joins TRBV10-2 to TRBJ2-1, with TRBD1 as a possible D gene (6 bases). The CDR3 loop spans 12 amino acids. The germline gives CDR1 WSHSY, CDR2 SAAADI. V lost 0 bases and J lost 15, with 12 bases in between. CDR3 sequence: CASSESGGLGFF. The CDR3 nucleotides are TGCGCCAGCAGTGAGTCTGGGGGCTTGGGGTTCTTC.

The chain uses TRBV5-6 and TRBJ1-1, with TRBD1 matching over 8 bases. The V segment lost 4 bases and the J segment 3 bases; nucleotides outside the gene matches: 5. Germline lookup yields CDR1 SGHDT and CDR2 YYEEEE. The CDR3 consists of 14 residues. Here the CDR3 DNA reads TGTGCCAGCAGCCCGGACAGGGAGGACACTGAAGCTTTCTTT. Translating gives CASSPDREDTEAFF.

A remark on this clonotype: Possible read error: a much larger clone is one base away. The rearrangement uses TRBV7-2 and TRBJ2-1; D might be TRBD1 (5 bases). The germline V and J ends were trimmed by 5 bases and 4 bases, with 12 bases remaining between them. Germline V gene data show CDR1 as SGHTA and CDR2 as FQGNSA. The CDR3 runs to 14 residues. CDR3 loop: CASSDRGGYNEQFF. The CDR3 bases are TGTGCCAGCAGCGATAGGGGCGGTTACAATGAGCAGTTCTTC.

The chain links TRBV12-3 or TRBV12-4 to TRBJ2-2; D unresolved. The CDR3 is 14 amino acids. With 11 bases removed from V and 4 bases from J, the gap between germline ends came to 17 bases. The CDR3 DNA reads TGTGCCCTTGACACAGACGTAGTCACCGGGGAGCTGTTTTTT. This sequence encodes CALDTDVVTGELFF.

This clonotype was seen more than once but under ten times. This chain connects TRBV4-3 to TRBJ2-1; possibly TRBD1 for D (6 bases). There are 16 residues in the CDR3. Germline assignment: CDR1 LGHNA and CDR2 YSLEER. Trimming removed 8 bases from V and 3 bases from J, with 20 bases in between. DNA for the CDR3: TGCGCCAGCGTACCTACGACAGGATTGGGCTACAATGAGCAGTTCTTC. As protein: CASVPTTGLGYNEQFF.

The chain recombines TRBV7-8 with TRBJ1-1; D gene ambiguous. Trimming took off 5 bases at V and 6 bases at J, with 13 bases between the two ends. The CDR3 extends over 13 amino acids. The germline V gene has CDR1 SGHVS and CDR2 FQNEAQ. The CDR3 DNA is TGTGCCAGCAGCGAGCTGGGAGAGGCTGAAGCTTTCTTT. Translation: CASSELGEAEAFF.

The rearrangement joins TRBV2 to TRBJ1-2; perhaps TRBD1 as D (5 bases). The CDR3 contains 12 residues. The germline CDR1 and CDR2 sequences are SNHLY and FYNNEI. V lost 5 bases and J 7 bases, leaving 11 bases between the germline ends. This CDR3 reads CASSSSTAGYTF. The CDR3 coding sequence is TGTGCCAGCAGTTCCTCGACAGCTGGCTACACCTTC.

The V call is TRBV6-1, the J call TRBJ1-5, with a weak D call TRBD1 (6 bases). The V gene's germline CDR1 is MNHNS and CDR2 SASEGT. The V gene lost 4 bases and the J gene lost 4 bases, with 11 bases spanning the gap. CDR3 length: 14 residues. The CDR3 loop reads CASSARTDNQPQHF. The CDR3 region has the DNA TGTGCCAGCAGTGCCCGGACAGATAATCAGCCCCAGCATTTT.

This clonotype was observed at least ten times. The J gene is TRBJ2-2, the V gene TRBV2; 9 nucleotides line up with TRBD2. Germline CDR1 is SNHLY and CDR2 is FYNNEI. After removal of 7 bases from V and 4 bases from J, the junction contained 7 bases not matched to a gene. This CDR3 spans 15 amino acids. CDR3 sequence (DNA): TGTGCCAGCAACGCGGGACTAGCAGGCACCGGGGAGCTGTTTTTT. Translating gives CASNAGLAGTGELFF.

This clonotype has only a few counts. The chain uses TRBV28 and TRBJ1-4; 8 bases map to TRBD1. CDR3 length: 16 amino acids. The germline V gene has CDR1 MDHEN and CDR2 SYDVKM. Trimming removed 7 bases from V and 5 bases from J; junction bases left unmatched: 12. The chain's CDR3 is CASNRSGTGTNEKLFF. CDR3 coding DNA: TGTGCCAGCAACAGGTCCGGGACAGGAACCAATGAAAAACTGTTTTTT.

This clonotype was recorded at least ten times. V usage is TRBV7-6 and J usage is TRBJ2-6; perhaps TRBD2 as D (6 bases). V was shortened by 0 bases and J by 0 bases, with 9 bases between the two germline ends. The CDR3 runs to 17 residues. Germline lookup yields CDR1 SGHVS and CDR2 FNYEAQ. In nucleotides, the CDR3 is TGTGCCAGCAGCTTAGCAGCCGGGAGCTCTGGGGCCAACGTCCTGACTTTC. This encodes CASSLAAGSSGANVLTF.

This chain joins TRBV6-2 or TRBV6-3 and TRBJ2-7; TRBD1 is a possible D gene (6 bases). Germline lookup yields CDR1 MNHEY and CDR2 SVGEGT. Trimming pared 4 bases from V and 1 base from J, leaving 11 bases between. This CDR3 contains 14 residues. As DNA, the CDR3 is TGTGCCAGCAGTTTCGGCAGGGGATCCTACGAGCAGTACTTC. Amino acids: CASSFGRGSYEQYF.